A single sample gave rise to the 21 T cell receptor beta chains below, sequenced in a study of persistence of HIV-infected CD4 T cells. Sequencing used immunoSEQ version 4 in survey mode. Clones were read by immunoSEQ multiplex PCR, and TCRdb kept only the in-frame ones, dropping some. The profile shows tens of thousands of clones, approximately 85% of them singletons. These receptors' targets are unknown. The stimulus was an HIV-1 Gag 15-mer peptide pool, about 1 ug/peptide/mL. CD40L-negative CD69-negative CD45RO-high memory CD4+ T cells were sorted as populations depleted of antigen-responding cells. This material consisted of CD4+ T cells sorted from PBMCs after roughly 18-hour stimulation, taken from a patient who received antiretroviral therapy. The receptors were gathered from an adult woman with HIV who was CMV-seropositive.

The J gene is TRBJ1-2, the V gene TRBV11-1, with D maybe TRBD1 (5 bases). This CDR3 has 16 residues. With 4 bases removed from V and 2 bases from J, the gap between germline ends came to 17 bases. Germline assignment: CDR1 SGHAT and CDR2 FQDESV (reference sequence). The CDR3: CASSSNSGPTNYGYTF. DNA of the CDR3: TGTGCCAGCAGCTCCAACTCGGGACCGACGAACTATGGCTACACCTTC.

V gene TRBV5-6 combines with J gene TRBJ2-5; D remains unclear. Germline values: CDR1 SGHDT, CDR2 YYEEEE. This CDR3 is built from 12 residues. The V and J ends lost 0 bases and 5 bases respectively, with 5 bases between them. The CDR3 sequence: CASSLVYETQYF. The CDR3 DNA reads as TGTGCCAGCAGCTTGGTTTACGAGACCCAGTACTTC.

The chain joins TRBV7-3 to TRBJ2-1; 14 bases line up with TRBD2. Germline values: CDR1 SGHTA, CDR2 FQGTGA. The CDR3 loop spans 18 amino acids. Trimming removed 5 bases from V and 1 base from J; junction bases left unmatched: 7. The CDR3 nucleotides read TGTGCCAGCAGCCTCGGGACTAGCGGGAGCAAGTCCTACAATGAGCAGTTCTTC. Translating it yields CASSLGTSGSKSYNEQFF. Together with reference TRBV7-3 and TRBJ2-1, the CDR3 gives the full variable domain: GAGVSQTPSNKVTEKGKYVELRCDPISGHTALYWYRQSLGQGPEFLIYFQGTGAADDSGLPNDRFFAVRPEGSVSTLKIQRTERGDSAVYLCASSLGTSGSKSYNEQFFGPGTRLTVL.

The CDR3 nucleotides are TGTGCCAGCAGTGGGCGGGGTTTGCTCTCTGGGGCCAACGTCCTGACTTTC. This codes for CASSGRGLLSGANVLTF. V is TRBV2 and J is TRBJ2-6, with D tentatively TRBD2 (6 bases). This CDR3 is built from 17 residues. Germline-derived CDR1 and CDR2 are SNHLY and FYNNEI. V was pared by 4 bases and J by 0 bases, with 13 bases between.

This chain joins TRBV27 and TRBJ1-5, with TRBD1 matching 9 bases. The CDR3 consists of 17 residues. The ends lost 8 bases at V and 4 bases at J; junction bases unmatched: 15. The germline gives CDR1 MNHEY, CDR2 SMNVEV (reference sequence). As DNA, the CDR3 is TGTGCCAGCCCCCGTTTCAACAGGGGGCAGGAAAATCAGCCCCAGCATTTT. Translation gives CASPRFNRGQENQPQHF.

A few counts support this clone. The gene calls are TRBV19 and TRBJ1-1; possibly TRBD1 for D (6 bases). The germline CDR1 and CDR2 sequences are LNHDA and SQIVND (reference sequence). CDR3 length equals 13 residues. Trimming took 4 bases from V and 6 from J, leaving 12 bases between them. For the CDR3, the DNA is TGTGCCAGTAGTACAGGGGTGGGGGCTGAAGCTTTCTTT. This encodes CASSTGVGAEAFF.

The J gene is TRBJ2-1, the V gene TRBV29-1, with TRBD2 matching over 8 bases. The germline gives CDR1 SQVTM, CDR2 ANQGSEA. V dropped 4 bases and J dropped 4; count of bases not matched to a gene: 9. CDR3 size: 15 residues. The CDR3: CSVARSSGYYNEQFF. CDR3 in DNA: TGCAGCGTTGCTAGATCTAGCGGGTATTACAATGAGCAGTTCTTC.

V gene TRBV18 combines with J gene TRBJ1-2; tentatively, D is TRBD1 (5 bases). Germline lookup yields CDR1 KGHSH and CDR2 LQKENI. The CDR3 is 16 residues long. V lost 3 bases and J 3 bases, leaving 17 bases between the germline ends. CDR3 residues: CASSPYELGGHYGYTF. For the CDR3, the DNA is TGTGCCAGCTCACCTTATGAACTTGGGGGACACTATGGCTACACCTTC.

This clone is medium-sized. The chain has TRBV3-1 (or the pseudogene TRBV3-2) and TRBJ1-4; 7 positions agree with TRBD1. J lost 1 base, V lost 4 bases, and 3 bases had no gene match. Germline V gene sequence: CDR1 LGHDT, CDR2 YNNKEL (reference sequence). The CDR3 is 15 residues long. DNA for the CDR3: TGTGCCAGCAGCCCACAGGGGAAAACTAATGAAAAACTGTTTTTT. Protein sequence: CASSPQGKTNEKLFF.

In nucleotides, the CDR3 is TGCGCCAGCAGCCAAGAGAGCTCCTCAAGCTCTGGAAACACCATATATTTT. This translates into CASSQESSSSSGNTIYF. J is TRBJ1-3 and V is TRBV4-3, with D hard to call. The CDR3 is made up of 17 amino acids. The germline gives CDR1 LGHNA, CDR2 YSLEER. Trimming removed 0 bases at V and 0 bases at J, with 12 bases between.

This clone was picked up a small number of times. The chain recombines TRBV10-1 with TRBJ1-2, with unresolved D. Germline V gene lookup returns CDR1 WNHNN and CDR2 SYGVQD (reference sequence). Trimming cost V 4 bases and J 8 bases, with 14 bases left between them. CDR3 length: 13 amino acids. The CDR3 loop reads CASSGMAGSGYTF. The CDR3 region has the DNA TGCGCCAGCAGTGGAATGGCCGGGAGCGGCTACACCTTC.

This clone was observed a handful of times. CDR3 sequence (DNA): TGTGCCAGTAGTCTCCGGGTGTACTACGAGCAGTACTTC. Translated: CASSLRVYYEQYF. This rearrangement joins TRBV19 to TRBJ2-7, with D uncertain. Germline CDR1 reads LNHDA; CDR2 reads SQIVND (reference sequence). The V and J ends lost 5 bases and 3 bases respectively, with 11 bases between them. This CDR3 contains 13 residues.

Only one count was recorded for this clone. J is TRBJ1-2 and V is TRBV19; 8 nucleotides agree with TRBD1. The junction had 8 bases not matched to a gene; V was cut back by 5 bases and J by 6 bases. The CDR3 is made up of 14 amino acids. CDR1 is LNHDA, CDR2 SQIVND, per germline (reference sequence). The CDR3 bases are TGTGCCAGTAGTTTCCGGACAGGGAGCGATGGCTACACCTTC. It encodes CASSFRTGSDGYTF.

This clone turned up a few times. The CDR3 loop is CASSLRGQGGNTIYF. CDR3 sequence (DNA): TGTGCCAGCAGCTTAAGAGGACAGGGAGGAAACACCATATATTTT. V usage is TRBV7-9 and J usage is TRBJ1-3; 8 nucleotides align to TRBD1. The trim removed 2 bases at V and 4 bases at J, leaving 4 bases unmatched. From germline, CDR1 is SEHNR and CDR2 FQNEAQ (reference sequence). CDR3 length equals 15 residues.

V usage is TRBV23-1 and J usage is TRBJ1-2, with 9 nucleotides matching TRBD1. TRBV23-1 is classed as an ORF, of uncertain function. The CDR3 is 18 amino acids. Unmatched junction bases numbered 18, after V lost 4 bases and J lost 6 bases. CDR3 sequence (DNA): TGCGCCAGCAGTCTAAATCTCCTCGGGACAGGGATTAGAGATGGCTACACCTTC. The encoded protein is CASSLNLLGTGIRDGYTF.

The rearrangement links TRBV12-3 or TRBV12-4 to TRBJ2-7; D gene ambiguous. With 1 base removed from V and 0 bases from J, the gap between germline ends came to 1 base. The CDR3 is made up of 12 amino acids. The CDR3 protein is CASSLVSYEQYF. In DNA, the CDR3 is TGTGCCAGCAGTTTAGTCTCCTACGAGCAGTACTTC.

The CDR3 DNA reads as TGTGCCAGCAGTTTAAAAGGGGGATCCAGCGATGTTAGGCAGCCCCAGCATTTT. Translation gives CASSLKGGSSDVRQPQHF. V usage is TRBV27 and J usage is TRBJ1-5; tentatively, D is TRBD1 (6 bases). V gave up 2 bases and J gave up 7 bases, with 24 bases separating them. The CDR3 is 18 amino acids. Germline CDR1 is MNHEY and CDR2 is SMNVEV (reference sequence).

The rearrangement joins TRBV28 to TRBJ1-5; 9 bases fit TRBD1. J was trimmed by 2 bases and V by 8 bases; bases with no gene match: 7. Looked up from germline, CDR1 is MDHEN and CDR2 is SYDVKM. CDR3 length: 15 amino acids. CDR3 residues: CASRIGDRGNQPQHF. Here the CDR3 DNA reads TGTGCCAGCCGAATTGGGGACAGGGGCAATCAGCCCCAGCATTTT.

This clone was observed a single time. V is TRBV12-3 or TRBV12-4 and J is TRBJ1-3; no clear D gene. Trimming took 7 bases from V and 2 from J, leaving 9 bases between them. The CDR3 loop spans 13 amino acids. The CDR3 sequence is CASTRRAGNTIYF. The CDR3 region has the DNA TGTGCCAGCACCCGACGGGCTGGAAACACCATATATTTT.

The chain is built from TRBV25-1 and TRBJ1-1, with D perhaps matching TRBD1 (5 bases). This CDR3 is 18 amino acids long. Germline V lookup: CDR1 MGHDK, CDR2 SYGVNS. Trimming pared 2 bases from V and 3 bases from J, leaving 22 bases between. CDR3 nucleotide sequence: TGTGCCAGCAGTGAAGGTTGGGGGATATGGGGTCGTGACACTGAAGCTTTCTTT. It codes for CASSEGWGIWGRDTEAFF.

The CDR3 sequence is CASSHQGFNEQYF. For the CDR3, the DNA is TGTGCCAGCAGTCATCAGGGTTTCAACGAGCAGTACTTC. The chain has TRBV28 and TRBJ2-7; tentative D call: TRBD1 (5 bases). The CDR3 has 13 amino acids. Between the trimmed V and J ends, which lost 5 bases and 5 bases, there was a span of 13 bases. The germline gives CDR1 MDHEN, CDR2 SYDVKM.